The 14 T cell receptor beta chains below come from one sample, sequenced in a study of cytomegalovirus exposure and HLA in healthy donors. PCR primers comprised 60 Vbeta and 13 Jbeta primers. TCRdb's copy holds only in-frame clones and misses some; the assay was immunoSEQ multiplex PCR. The sample includes over 35,000 clones, approximately 60% of them seen just once. Source material: PBMCs. These receptors all come from a human donor in good health.

The chain recombines TRBV18 with TRBJ1-5; 8 bases map to TRBD1. The trim removed 6 bases at V and 5 bases at J, leaving 9 bases unmatched. This CDR3 is built from 15 residues. Germline loops: CDR1 KGHSH, CDR2 LQKENI. In DNA form, the CDR3 reads TGTGCCAGCTCTTACTCAGGGGGCAGTCATCAGCCCCAGCATTTT. It codes for CASSYSGGSHQPQHF.

The chain uses TRBV9 and TRBJ1-2, with a tentative D call TRBD1 (6 bases). Trimming cost V 4 bases and J 3 bases, with 13 bases left between them. Germline V lookup: CDR1 SGDLS, CDR2 YYNGEE. This CDR3 comprises 14 residues. CDR3 amino acids: CASSPDSRDYGYTF. In DNA form, the CDR3 reads TGTGCCAGCAGCCCGGACAGCCGGGACTATGGCTACACCTTC.

This clone was counted only a few times. The chain has TRBV7-3 and TRBJ1-1; D is uncertain. The V gene lost 5 bases and the J gene lost 7 bases, with 14 bases spanning the gap. The CDR3 length is 13 residues. Germline V gene sequence: CDR1 SGHTA, CDR2 FQGTGA. This CDR3 reads CASSTSSVIEAFF. In nucleotides, the CDR3 is TGTGCCAGCAGCACATCGTCAGTGATTGAAGCTTTCTTT.

This clone was recorded a few times. This sequence joins TRBV5-6 and TRBJ2-4, with TRBD1 identical over 7 bases. Looked up from germline, CDR1 is SGHDT and CDR2 is YYEEEE. CDR3 length: 14 residues. Germline trimming cut 3 bases from V and 2 bases from J; bases unmatched to any gene: 2. The DNA of the CDR3 is TGTGCCAGCAGCTCGGACAGGACCAAAAACATTCAGTACTTC. Translation gives CASSSDRTKNIQYF.

The chain links TRBV6-5 to TRBJ2-1; 15 bases line up with TRBD2. Germline V gene data show CDR1 as MNHEY and CDR2 as SVGAGI. The CDR3 contains 15 residues. After removal of 2 bases from V and 13 bases from J, the junction contained 6 bases not matched to a gene. The CDR3 sequence: CASSYPGTSGGHQFF. For the CDR3, the DNA is TGTGCCAGCAGTTACCCGGGGACTAGCGGGGGGCACCAGTTCTTC.

This clone was seen a few times. The gene calls are TRBV5-1 and TRBJ1-4; possibly TRBD1 for D (6 bases). CDR1 SGHRS and CDR2 YFSETQ come from the germline V gene. This CDR3 has 14 amino acids. The ends were cut back, 1 base at V and 2 bases at J, with 6 bases in the middle. CDR3 loop: CASSLQGTNEKLFF. The DNA for the CDR3 is TGCGCCAGCAGCTTGCAGGGGACTAATGAAAAACTGTTTTTT.

The rearrangement uses TRBV11-2 and TRBJ2-1, with D possibly TRBD1 on 7 matching bases. The ends were cut back, 2 bases at V and 5 bases at J, with 22 bases in the middle. The V gene's germline CDR1 is SGHAT and CDR2 FQNNGV. The CDR3 extends over 18 amino acids. The CDR3 sequence: CASSLLPRQGGLDNEQFF. DNA for the CDR3: TGTGCCAGCAGCTTATTACCTAGACAGGGAGGTTTGGACAATGAGCAGTTCTTC.

The V and J genes are TRBV7-2 and TRBJ2-5; D remains unclear. The V gene lost 3 bases and the J gene lost 5 bases, with 19 bases spanning the gap. This CDR3 is built from 16 residues. CDR1 and CDR2 (germline): SGHTA, FQGNSA. CDR3 in amino acids: CASSFRLDKRGETQYF. The DNA of the CDR3 is TGTGCCAGCAGCTTCAGGCTTGATAAACGTGGGGAGACCCAGTACTTC.

The chain is built from TRBV6-5 and TRBJ1-4; 9 bases agree with TRBD1. The V gene's germline CDR1 is MNHEY and CDR2 SVGAGI. This CDR3 is 15 amino acids long. V lost 5 bases to trimming and J lost 7 bases; unmatched junction nucleotides: 8. CDR3 DNA: TGTGCCAGCAGTACCACAGGGGGCGCGGGTGAAAAACTGTTTTTT. This codes for CASSTTGGAGEKLFF.

J is TRBJ2-7 and V is TRBV6-1, with D possibly matching TRBD2 (5 bases). There are 15 residues in the CDR3. Germline loops: CDR1 MNHNS, CDR2 SASEGT. Trimming took off 11 bases at V and 0 bases at J, with 20 bases between the two ends. Written as DNA, the CDR3 is TGTGCCGTCCGGGGTGTCGGGCCAATCTCCTACGAGCAGTACTTC. This encodes CAVRGVGPISYEQYF.

The chain links TRBV29-1 to TRBJ2-3, with 7 positions matching TRBD2. The CDR3 length is 14 residues. Germline lookup yields CDR1 SQVTM and CDR2 ANQGSEA. Trimming cost V 6 bases and J 5 bases; bases outside gene matches: 11. The CDR3 reads CSVAAGGGRDTQYF. The CDR3 DNA reads TGCAGCGTAGCAGCTGGGGGGGGACGAGATACGCAGTATTTT.

This clone has more than one count but fewer than ten. V gene TRBV2 combines with J gene TRBJ1-2, with 8 positions matching TRBD1. The CDR3 runs to 13 residues. V trimming: 6 bases; J trimming: 4 bases; junction bases outside the gene matches: 4. CDR1 and CDR2 (germline): SNHLY, FYNNEI. The CDR3 is CASRRQGTYGYTF. CDR3 in DNA: TGTGCCAGCAGGAGACAGGGGACCTATGGCTACACCTTC.

DNA for the CDR3: TGTGCCAGCAGGAGCCGGGACAGGGCGTATGGCTACACCTTC. Translating it yields CASRSRDRAYGYTF. This chain connects TRBV6-1 to TRBJ1-2; 9 bases align to TRBD1. Trimming at V came to 6 bases and at J to 5 bases, leaving 7 bases not matched to a gene. Germline V gene data show CDR1 as MNHNS and CDR2 as SASEGT. The CDR3 loop spans 14 amino acids.

The V gene is TRBV5-4, the J gene TRBJ2-3; 8 positions agree with TRBD2. The germline CDR1 and CDR2 sequences are SGHNT and YYREEE (reference sequence). Germline trimming cut 0 bases from V and 6 bases from J; bases unmatched to any gene: 6. The CDR3 covers 15 residues. CDR3 loop: CASSLVGGARDTQYF. The CDR3 nucleotides are TGTGCCAGCAGCTTGGTCGGGGGGGCTCGGGATACGCAGTATTTT.